Following are 26 T cell receptor beta chains from one sample sequenced in a study of shared clonotypes between healthy human individuals. Repertoires were generated with immunoSEQ multiplex PCR, while TCRdb's copy carries only in-frame clones and drops some. The sample has under 1,100,000 clones; approximately 76% are singletons. The material sequenced was memory CD4+ T cells sorted from blood. This sample's subset: CD45RA-negative fraction. The receptor set was obtained from a man aged 18 to 30 in good health.

The table lists this clone with many counts. V is TRBV18 and J is TRBJ2-7; D not resolved. V was cut by 3 bases and J by 0 bases, with 6 bases left in between. The CDR3 spans 13 residues. Looked up from germline, CDR1 is KGHSH and CDR2 is LQKENI. CDR3 sequence reads: CASSPSASYEQYF. CDR3 DNA sequence: TGTGCCAGCTCACCCTCTGCCTCCTACGAGCAGTACTTC. Together with reference TRBV18 and TRBJ2-7, the CDR3 gives the full variable domain: NAGVMQNPRHLVRRRGQEARLRCSPMKGHSHVYWYRQLPEEGLKFMVYLQKENIIDESGMPKERFSAEFPKEGPSILRIQQVVRGDSAAYFCASSPSASYEQYFGPGTRLTVT.

The sample holds a few counts of this clone. The chain joins TRBV7-8 to TRBJ2-1; TRBD2 matches at 11 bases. The germline V gene encodes CDR1 SGHVS and CDR2 FQNEAQ. This CDR3 region has 16 residues. Trimming took 5 bases from V and 0 from J; bases not matched to a gene: 3. The DNA for the CDR3 is TGTGCCAGCAGCCGGACTAGCGGGTTCTCCTACAATGAGCAGTTCTTC. Encoded protein: CASSRTSGFSYNEQFF. Variable domain in full (rest from reference TRBV7-8 and TRBJ2-1): GAGVSQSPRYKVAKRGQDVALRCDPISGHVSLFWYQQALGQGPEFLTYFQNEAQLDKSGLPSDRFFAERPEGSVSTLKIQRTQQEDSAVYLCASSRTSGFSYNEQFFGPGTRLTVL.

For this clone: A far larger clone is only one base removed, so a read error is likely. The chain recombines TRBV14 with TRBJ2-7; no clear D gene. Per germline, CDR1 SGHDN and CDR2 FVKESK. The CDR3 spans 12 residues. Deletions cut 0 bases from V and 3 bases from J, with 3 bases between. CDR3 loop: CASSQDGYEQYF. The CDR3 nucleotides read TGTGCCAGCAGCCAAGACGGCTACGAGCAGTACTTC.

The chain couples TRBV5-1 to TRBJ2-7; D gene unclear. V lost 0 bases and J lost 4, with 8 bases in between. Looked up from germline, CDR1 is SGHRS and CDR2 is YFSETQ. This CDR3 has 13 residues. CDR3 sequence reads: CASSLVTTYEQYF. Written as DNA, the CDR3 is TGCGCCAGCAGCTTGGTGACAACGTACGAGCAGTACTTC.

V and J are TRBV6-6 and TRBJ1-6; D gene ambiguous. Per the germline V gene, CDR1 is MNHNY and CDR2 is SVGAGI (reference sequence). Trimming removed 6 bases from V and 10 bases from J, with 16 bases in between. The CDR3 loop spans 14 amino acids. CDR3 sequence (DNA): TGTGCCAGCAGCCCAACGACGGCTGGGTCACCCCTCCACTTT. It yields the protein CASSPTTAGSPLHF.

The V and J genes are TRBV19 and TRBJ2-7; 11 positions match TRBD2. The trim removed 6 bases at V and 4 bases at J, leaving 8 bases unmatched. In germline, CDR1 is LNHDA, CDR2 SQIVND (reference sequence). The CDR3 runs to 15 residues. The CDR3 nucleotides are TGTGCCAGTAGCACAACTAGCGGGGGAACTTACGAGCAGTACTTC. It codes for CASSTTSGGTYEQYF.

J is TRBJ1-2 and V is TRBV9, with a weak D call TRBD1 (5 bases). V lost 0 bases, J lost 1 base, and 10 bases lay in between. The CDR3 covers 15 residues. Germline V gene sequence: CDR1 SGDLS, CDR2 YYNGEE. CDR3 residues: CASSVEPGSNYGYTF. CDR3 DNA sequence: TGTGCCAGCAGCGTAGAGCCAGGGAGTAACTATGGCTACACCTTC.

This clone came up a few times. The V call is TRBV25-1, the J call TRBJ2-3; no clear D gene. Germline-derived CDR1 and CDR2 are MGHDK and SYGVNS. The CDR3 is made up of 15 amino acids. Trimming cost V 6 bases and J 2 bases, with 15 bases left between them. CDR3 region: CASRGPGTYTDTQYF. CDR3 nucleotides: TGTGCCAGCAGAGGACCGGGCACCTACACAGATACGCAGTATTTT. Looking up the rest from reference TRBV25-1 and TRBJ2-3 gives the full variable domain: EADIYQTPRYLVIGTGKKITLECSQTMGHDKMYWYQQDPGMELHLIHYSYGVNSTEKGDLSSESTVSRIRTEHFPLTLESARPSHTSQYLCASRGPGTYTDTQYFGPGTRLTVL.

As for this clone: At one of its ends the junction is not consistent with the germline gene, which may arise from a read error. The chain combines TRBV28 with TRBJ2-1; 10 bases agree with TRBD2. This CDR3 comprises 12 residues. Germline CDR1 is MDHEN and CDR2 is SYDVKM. The CDR3 DNA reads as TGTGCCAGCAGTTTGCTGAATAGCGGGGGGATCTTC. The encoded protein is CASSLLNSGGIF.

The chain links TRBV5-1 to TRBJ2-2; 12 positions match TRBD2. This CDR3 is built from 17 residues. J lost 0 bases, V lost 5 bases, and 5 bases had no gene match. Looked up from germline, CDR1 is SGHRS and CDR2 is YFSETQ. CDR3 loop: CASRGLAGEANTGELFF. The DNA for the CDR3 is TGCGCCAGCAGGGGACTAGCGGGTGAAGCGAACACCGGGGAGCTGTTTTTT. The whole variable domain, filled in from reference TRBV5-1 and TRBJ2-2, reads KAGVTQTPRYLIKTRGQQVTLSCSPISGHRSVSWYQQTPGQGLQFLFEYFSETQRNKGNFPGRFSGRQFSNSRSEMNVSTLELGDSALYLCASRGLAGEANTGELFFGEGSRLTVL.

The CDR3 bases are TGTGCCAGCAGTGCCCAGGGAACCGGGGAGCTGTTTTTT. Encoded protein: CASSAQGTGELFF. The chain has TRBV6-1 and TRBJ2-2, with a weak D call TRBD1 (5 bases). Trimming stripped 4 bases from V and 5 bases from J, with 8 bases between. The V gene's germline CDR1 is MNHNS and CDR2 SASEGT. The CDR3 covers 13 residues.

The chain recombines TRBV2 with TRBJ2-7; D uncertain. The CDR3 contains 13 residues. Germline V gene sequence: CDR1 SNHLY, CDR2 FYNNEI. Trimming left V 5 bases short and J 1 base short, with 9 bases between. The CDR3, as DNA: TGTGCCAGCAGTTGGGAAAGGTCCTACGAGCAGTACTTC. Translation: CASSWERSYEQYF.

The V call is TRBV19, the J call TRBJ1-1; no firm D call. This CDR3 has 15 residues. V gave up 5 bases and J gave up 0 bases, with 13 bases separating them. The germline V gene encodes CDR1 LNHDA and CDR2 SQIVND (reference sequence). CDR3 residues: CASSVQPGMNTEAFF. For the CDR3, the DNA is TGTGCCAGTAGTGTCCAGCCCGGAATGAACACTGAAGCTTTCTTT.

This clone showed up just once. The sample carries other DNA sequences with the same CDR3. CDR3 amino acids: CASSGEGSKETQYF. As DNA, the CDR3 is TGCGCCAGCAGCGGTGAGGGATCCAAAGAGACCCAGTACTTC. The genes are TRBV5-1 and TRBJ2-5; a weak D match, TRBD2 (5 bases). There are 14 residues in the CDR3. The germline gives CDR1 SGHRS, CDR2 YFSETQ. V lost 4 bases to trimming and J lost 3 bases, with 13 bases between them.

In regard to this clone: One end of the junction is discordant with germline, which a read error may explain. The CDR3 DNA sequence: TGTGCTAGCAGCTTAGTAGGACTTCAAGAGACCCAGTACTTC. Translated, it gives CASSLVGLQETQYF. J is TRBJ2-5 and V is TRBV7-7; possibly TRBD2 for D (5 bases). The germline gives CDR1 SSHAT, CDR2 FNYEAQ (reference sequence). This CDR3 has 14 amino acids.

V gene TRBV2 combines with J gene TRBJ2-7; TRBD2 matches 14 bases. The V gene end was trimmed by 5 bases and the J gene end by 4 bases; junction bases not matched to a gene: 4. Germline-derived CDR1 and CDR2 are SNHLY and FYNNEI. CDR3 length: 15 residues. The CDR3 bases are TGTGCCAGCAGTAAACGACTAGCGGGAGGGTACGAGCAGTACTTC. The encoded protein is CASSKRLAGGYEQYF.

The chain has TRBV4-1 and TRBJ2-1; D uncertain. Per the germline V gene, CDR1 is MGHRA and CDR2 is YSYEKL. The CDR3 length is 16 residues. V lost 1 base and J 1 base, leaving 11 bases between the germline ends. The CDR3 DNA is TGCGCCAGCAGCCAAGTCTCGGCAGGATCCTACAATGAGCAGTTCTTC. Amino acids: CASSQVSAGSYNEQFF.

This clone was recorded a few times. V and J are TRBV5-1 and TRBJ2-3; 14 positions agree with TRBD2. CDR1 SGHRS and CDR2 YFSETQ come from the germline V gene. After removal of 3 bases from V and 8 bases from J, the junction contained 5 bases not matched to a gene. The CDR3 runs to 15 residues. CDR3 DNA sequence: TGCGCCAGCAGCTCGACTAGCGGGGGGGCTACTACGCAGTATTTT. Translated: CASSSTSGGATTQYF.

The sample holds one count of this clone. This sequence joins TRBV5-4 and TRBJ2-1, with TRBD2 matching 11 bases. The CDR3 spans 14 residues. Germline V gene sequence: CDR1 SGHNT, CDR2 YYREEE (reference sequence). The junction had 6 bases not matched to a gene; V was cut back by 5 bases and J by 8 bases. In nucleotides, the CDR3 is TGTGCCAGCAGGGTAGCGGGAGGGCCCTATGAGCAGTTCTTC. Translating it yields CASRVAGGPYEQFF.

V is TRBV27 and J is TRBJ2-5, with TRBD2 identical over 10 bases. Judging by the DNA end, TRBJ2-7 fits better; the J call may be wrong. Germline loops: CDR1 MNHEY, CDR2 SMNVEV (reference sequence). This CDR3 is built from 15 residues. Here the CDR3 DNA reads TGTGCCAGCAGCTTGACTAGCGGGTACTCCTACGAGCAGTACTTC. Translated, it gives CASSLTSGYSYEQYF.

The J gene is TRBJ2-5, the V gene TRBV6-1, with no clear D. V lost 6 bases and J lost 2, with 10 bases in between. CDR3 length: 13 amino acids. Germline CDR1 reads MNHNS; CDR2 reads SASEGT. In DNA, the CDR3 is TGTGCCAGCAGCTACTTTGGGCAAGAGACCCAGTACTTC. Protein product: CASSYFGQETQYF.

The genes are TRBV7-9 and TRBJ2-5; maybe TRBD1 (6 bases). Germline V gives CDR1 SEHNR, CDR2 FQNEAQ (reference sequence). Trimming cost V 2 bases and J 5 bases, with 9 bases left between them. The CDR3 is 13 residues long. The CDR3 sequence: CASSLWGRETQYF. As DNA, the CDR3 is TGTGCCAGCAGCTTATGGGGGCGTGAGACCCAGTACTTC.

The chain employs TRBV28 and TRBJ2-7; 8 bases fit TRBD1. There are 17 residues in the CDR3. The V and J ends lost 5 bases and 0 bases, in that order; junction bases with no gene match: 12. Germline lookup yields CDR1 MDHEN and CDR2 SYDVKM. This chain's CDR3 is CASSPNRWDRSSYEQYF. The CDR3 DNA reads as TGTGCCAGCAGTCCGAATAGGTGGGACAGGAGCTCCTACGAGCAGTACTTC.

As for this clone: The same CDR3 also results from other DNA sequences found in this sample. CDR3 amino acids: CASSPGTGNYGYTF. For the CDR3, the DNA is TGCGCCAGCAGCCCCGGGACGGGCAACTATGGCTACACCTTC. The chain links TRBV5-1 to TRBJ1-2; possibly TRBD1 for D (5 bases). CDR1 and CDR2 (germline): SGHRS, YFSETQ. V was cut by 4 bases and J by 2 bases, with 12 bases left in between. This CDR3 spans 14 amino acids.

The chain couples TRBV19 to TRBJ1-5; possible D gene TRBD1, 5 bases. The V and J ends lost 2 bases and 2 bases respectively, with 10 bases between them. This CDR3 is built from 15 residues. Per the germline V gene, CDR1 is LNHDA and CDR2 is SQIVND (reference sequence). The CDR3 spells CASSIHGGGNQPQHF. The CDR3 DNA is TGTGCCAGTAGTATACACGGGGGTGGCAATCAGCCCCAGCATTTT. Together with reference TRBV19 and TRBJ1-5, the CDR3 gives the full variable domain: DGGITQSPKYLFRKEGQNVTLSCEQNLNHDAMYWYRQDPGQGLRLIYYSQIVNDFQKGDIAEGYSVSREKKESFPLTVTSAQKNPTAFYLCASSIHGGGNQPQHFGDGTRLSIL.

This clone appeared once. The genes are TRBV18 and TRBJ2-7; 11 nucleotides agree with TRBD1. Looked up from germline, CDR1 is KGHSH and CDR2 is LQKENI. V was clipped by 4 bases and J by 3 bases; unmatched bases: 5. There are 15 residues in the CDR3. CDR3 loop: CASSQDRGRHYEQYF. The CDR3 coding sequence is TGTGCCAGCTCACAGGACAGGGGGCGCCACTACGAGCAGTACTTC.